This section outlines one TCR beta chain sequence together with its context. Its antigen is still unknown. The sample belongs to a study of OX40 agonist ivuxolimab in advanced cancers. Notes on the study in general: A proportion of nonresponders additionally exhibited low normalized T-cell clonal expansion.

Assay: immunoSEQ multiplex PCR; the TCRdb copy retains only in-frame clones and omits some. This sample has roughly 75,000 clones, with approximately 92% found just once. The source was CD4+ or CD8+ T cells sorted from blood, collected in a trial of the OX40 agonist ivuxolimab. The source is an adult with an advanced solid tumor such as melanoma, head and neck, liver or kidney cancer.

The CDR3 region is CASSTFSGGYEQYF. CDR3 DNA sequence: TGTGCCAGCAGCACATTTAGCGGGGGTTACGAGCAGTACTTC. The rearrangement links TRBV27 to TRBJ2-7; 9 bases map to TRBD2. The V gene's germline CDR1 is MNHEY and CDR2 SMNVEV (reference sequence). Trimming removed 6 bases from V and 4 bases from J; junction bases left unmatched: 7. This CDR3 region has 14 residues.